This entry concerns a single T cell receptor (beta chain). The antigen remains undetermined. This was the immunoSEQ version 4 assay in survey mode. Data came from immunoSEQ multiplex PCR; TCRdb stores just in-frame clones and leaves some out. This sample yields about 30,000 clones, of which roughly three quarters are seen a single time; 1.4% belongs to the top ten. The source of the sample is a study of persistence of HIV-infected CD4 T cells. Overlapping HIV-1 Gag 15-mer peptides at approximately 0.96 ug per peptide per mL were used. CD4+ T cells upregulating both CD40 ligand and CD69 were sorted as responding cells. An 18-hour stimulation of CD8-depleted PBMCs used anti-CD28/CD49d costimulation, CD40-blocking antibody and enfuvirtide. Germline values: CDR1 MNHEY, CDR2 SMNVEV (reference sequence). Trimming cost V 4 bases and J 0 bases, with 10 bases left between them. The CDR3 runs to 14 residues.

The chain joins TRBV27 to TRBJ2-7, with D tentatively TRBD1 (6 bases). The source material was CD4+ T cells sorted from PBMCs after roughly 17-hour stimulation, sampled from a patient who received antiretroviral therapy. The receptor was isolated from an adult man with HIV who was CMV-seropositive. The CDR3 sequence: CASSSTGSSYEQYF. Written as DNA, the CDR3 is TGTGCCAGCAGTTCTACAGGGAGCTCCTACGAGCAGTACTTC.